This T cell receptor beta chain was captured in a study of blood T cell repertoires in COVID-19. Study in general: Acute and convalescent COVID-19 specimens originated in the United States, Italy and Spain.

The method was immunoSEQ multiplex PCR; TCRdb's version includes in-frame clones alone and lacks a portion of them. The table records tens of thousands of clones, about 90% of them present only once. Sequencing was done on a sample of peripheral blood. This TCR came from an elderly man with acute or convalescent COVID-19.

DNA for the CDR3: TGTGCCAGCAGTGAAGTCCGGGGGAGAGTCACTGAAGCTTTCTTT. Residues: CASSEVRGRVTEAFF. The genes are TRBV2 and TRBJ1-1; TRBD1 is a possible D gene (5 bases). The V end lost 1 base, the J end lost 4 bases, and 13 bases lay between the germline ends. The CDR3 contains 15 residues. Germline lookup yields CDR1 SNHLY and CDR2 FYNNEI.